This TCR beta chain originates from a study of shared clonotypes between healthy human individuals. Overall study: Three plates were used per donor for CD4 naive, three for CD4 memory, two for CD8 naive and one for CD8 memory. Study-wide points: Naive subsets typically showed greater estimated richness than memory subsets.

A few counts support this clone. Antigen specificity is unknown. V was shortened by 5 bases and J by 5 bases, with 9 bases between the two germline ends. The CDR3 runs to 11 residues. Germline-derived CDR1 and CDR2 are DFQATT and SNEGSKA (reference sequence). Across several immunoSEQ plates, the genomic DNA of each subset was split evenly. Generated by immunoSEQ multiplex PCR, the TCRdb table keeps only in-frame clones and is missing some. The data show 330,000 or so clones, 73% seen once. The chain uses TRBV20-1 and TRBJ1-2; no clear D gene. Sequenced: memory CD4+ T cells sorted from blood. Stated subset: CD45RA-negative fraction. The sequence came from a man between 25 and 39 years old in good health. The CDR3 protein is CSASDQYGYTF. The CDR3 bases are TGCAGTGCTTCGGACCAGTATGGCTACACCTTC.